These 12 T cell receptor beta chains were sequenced from one sample in a study of cytomegalovirus exposure and HLA in healthy donors. Primers: 60 Vbeta forward and 13 Jbeta reverse. The protocol was immunoSEQ multiplex PCR, while the TCRdb copy is restricted to in-frame clones and leaves out a portion. This sample carries 35,000 to 50,000 clones, with roughly 8% going to the ten biggest clones. The sequenced material came from PBMCs. The source is a male donor in good health and CMV-seronegative.

This chain connects TRBV5-1 to TRBJ2-7; D may be TRBD1 (6 bases). CDR1 SGHRS and CDR2 YFSETQ come from the germline V gene. The CDR3 runs 18 residues. V was shortened by 0 bases and J by 3 bases, with 22 bases between the two germline ends. The CDR3 loop is CASSLAGFLRGKGYEQYF. Here the CDR3 DNA reads TGCGCCAGCAGCTTGGCGGGATTCTTGAGGGGGAAGGGCTACGAGCAGTACTTC.

The chain combines TRBV6-6 with TRBJ1-1; D unclear. V lost 2 bases to trimming and J lost 5 bases, with 9 bases between them. CDR3 length equals 13 residues. The germline CDR1 and CDR2 sequences are MNHNY and SVGAGI (reference sequence). The DNA for the CDR3 is TGTGCCAGCAGTTACCCAGCGGGGACTGAAGCTTTCTTT. It is translated as CASSYPAGTEAFF.

The chain has TRBV5-8 and TRBJ1-4; D is unclear. Trimming shortened V by 4 bases and J by 5 bases, and 15 bases separated the two germline ends. In germline, CDR1 is SGHTS, CDR2 YDEGEE. The CDR3 length is 15 residues. CDR3 DNA: TGTGCCAGCAGCCCGGGCCCGGGAGGAAATGAAAAACTGTTTTTT. It yields the protein CASSPGPGGNEKLFF.

Concerning this clone itself: A read error may produce the germline difference seen at one junction end. This chain uses TRBV7-7 with TRBJ1-5; D might be TRBD1 (6 bases). The V gene's germline CDR1 is SSHAT and CDR2 FNYEAQ (reference sequence). The CDR3 spans 17 residues. Here the CDR3 reads CASSLAGALFSNQPQHF. The CDR3 DNA reads TGTGCTAGCAGCTTAGCAGGGGCCCTCTTTAGCAATCAGCCCCAGCATTTT.

The V call is TRBV27, the J call TRBJ2-7, with 9 nucleotides matching TRBD2. V was pared by 7 bases and J by 5 bases, with 3 bases of the junction left unmatched. This CDR3 is 12 amino acids long. Germline CDR1 reads MNHEY; CDR2 reads SMNVEV (reference sequence). CDR3 in amino acids: CASNSGSHEQYF. CDR3 coding DNA: TGTGCCAGCAATAGCGGGAGCCACGAGCAGTACTTC.

This chain connects TRBV30 to TRBJ1-4; 8 nucleotides line up with TRBD1. The CDR3 covers 15 residues. CDR1 GTSNPN and CDR2 SVGIG come from the germline V gene (reference sequence). Germline trimming cut 2 bases from V and 8 bases from J; bases unmatched to any gene: 10. Here the CDR3 reads CAWSIVQGEEEKLFF. CDR3 nucleotide sequence: TGTGCCTGGAGTATCGTACAGGGGGAAGAGGAAAAACTGTTTTTT.

The V call is TRBV27, the J call TRBJ2-2; TRBD2 aligns across 15 bases. After removal of 2 bases from V and 6 bases from J, the junction contained 7 bases not matched to a gene. Germline CDR1 and CDR2: MNHEY and SMNVEV (reference sequence). The CDR3 sequence is 18 residues long. The CDR3 sequence is CASSLAHGTSGRSGELFF. The CDR3 DNA sequence: TGTGCCAGCAGTTTAGCTCACGGGACTAGCGGGAGGTCCGGGGAGCTGTTTTTT.

This chain joins TRBV20-1 and TRBJ2-1; D possibly corresponds to TRBD1 (5 bases). This CDR3 comprises 11 residues. CDR1 and CDR2 (germline): DFQATT, SNEGSKA (reference sequence). V lost 4 bases to trimming and J lost 7 bases, with 8 bases between them. CDR3 sequence reads: CSAKTANEQFF. The DNA for the CDR3 is TGCAGTGCTAAGACAGCAAATGAGCAGTTCTTC.

J is TRBJ2-3 and V is TRBV7-2, with D perhaps TRBD2 (6 bases). There are 15 residues in the CDR3. Per the germline V gene, CDR1 is SGHTA and CDR2 is FQGNSA. Trimming cost V 0 bases and J 2 bases, with 9 bases left between them. In nucleotides, the CDR3 is TGTGCCAGCAGCTTAGCTAGCGGCTCCACAGATACGCAGTATTTT. Its protein is CASSLASGSTDTQYF.

This chain links TRBV5-8 with TRBJ2-5; 8 positions match TRBD2. Germline CDR1 is SGHTS and CDR2 is YDEGEE. There are 18 residues in the CDR3. The junction had 15 bases not matched to a gene; V was cut back by 0 bases and J by 5 bases. The CDR3 region is CASSLELAGGLEVETQYF. CDR3 coding DNA: TGTGCCAGCAGCTTGGAACTGGCGGGAGGACTAGAGGTTGAGACCCAGTACTTC.

The rearrangement joins TRBV28 to TRBJ1-5; possibly TRBD1 for D (6 bases). CDR3 length: 14 residues. Germline CDR1 is MDHEN and CDR2 is SYDVKM. Between the trimmed V and J ends, which lost 7 bases and 0 bases, there was a span of 10 bases. The CDR3 region is CASTGQYSNQPQHF. The DNA of the CDR3 is TGTGCCAGCACTGGACAGTATAGCAATCAGCCCCAGCATTTT.

The rearrangement links TRBV28 to TRBJ2-6; tentatively, D is TRBD2 (5 bases). CDR3 length: 13 amino acids. Between the trimmed V and J ends, which lost 6 bases and 4 bases, there was a span of 7 bases. CDR1 is MDHEN and CDR2 is SYDVKM in the germline V gene. This chain's CDR3 is CASSPGGANVLTF. CDR3 in DNA: TGTGCCAGCAGCCCGGGGGGGGCCAACGTCCTGACTTTC. The variable domain in full, completed from reference TRBV28 and TRBJ2-6, reads DVKVTQSSRYLVKRTGEKVFLECVQDMDHENMFWYRQDPGLGLRLIYFSYDVKMKEKGDIPEGYSVSREKKERFSLILESASTNQTSMYLCASSPGGANVLTFGAGSRLTVL.